Included here is one TCR beta chain sequence, with context. The antigen remains undetermined. The data belong to a study of blood T cells in healthy people across ages. V was cut by 1 base and J by 2 bases, with 14 bases left in between. Germline CDR1 reads LGHNA; CDR2 reads YSLEER. The CDR3 is made up of 17 amino acids. Study-wide results and limits: Estimates based on one million T cells were treated as lower bounds. Naive T cell percentage strongly correlated with TCR beta diversity.

PCR was performed a second time for about 7 to 11 cycles using a sample-barcoded 5' primer and a J-beta primer mix. One entry per CDR3 protein results from TCRdb running MiXCR on the 5' RACE reads. The sample contains about 800,000 distinct CDR3 sequences, roughly 25% of which appear only once. The same sample was also used in a study of T cells of mothers and their children. Per that study: Mothers gave over 8.5 million TCR beta CDR3 reads each, and children about 3 million each. Persistent microchimeric T cell clones were not found at ~100 per million sensitivity.

The sequence was collected from a boy between 10 and 17 years old in good health. The chain employs TRBV4-3 and TRBJ1-4; maybe TRBD1 (5 bases). The sample consisted of blood. The CDR3 coding sequence is TGCGCCAGCAGCCAAGGAAGGAAGACAGTCACTAATGAAAAACTGTTTTTT. As protein: CASSQGRKTVTNEKLFF.